This T cell receptor (beta chain) was recovered during a study of T cells of healthy individuals. Each CDR3 protein gets one entry after TCRdb re-called the 5' RACE reads with MiXCR. The sample includes around 63,000 distinct CDR3 sequences, 15% to 20% of them seen just once. The sample holds many counts of this clonotype. The clonotype comes from a human donor in good health.

The CDR3 region has the DNA TGTGCCAGCTCAAAAACCGCGGTAAATTGGAGGGCCGTAAGCTCTGGAAACACCATATATTTT. Its protein product is CASSKTAVNWRAVSSGNTIYF. This sequence joins TRBV18 and TRBJ1-3; D unclear. CDR3 size: 21 residues. The germline gives CDR1 KGHSH, CDR2 LQKENI. Deletions cut 5 bases from V and 0 bases from J, with 29 bases between.